The 22 T cell receptor beta chains listed next were all sequenced from one sample in a study of blood T cell repertoires in COVID-19. Clones were sequenced by immunoSEQ multiplex PCR, and TCRdb holds only the in-frame ones, with some missing. Among about 320,000 clones listed, around 88% were seen once. Sequencing was performed on peripheral blood. These receptors were taken from a woman aged 45 to 65 with acute or convalescent COVID-19.

This clone was counted once. J is TRBJ2-7 and V is TRBV27, with 10 bases that match TRBD2. Germline CDR1 is MNHEY and CDR2 is SMNVEV (reference sequence). CDR3 length equals 14 residues. With 6 bases clipped from V and 3 bases from J, the junction kept 5 bases outside the gene matches. CDR3 nucleotides: TGTGCCAGCAGCTTAGCGGGAGGCCACTACGAGCAGTACTTC. The encoded protein is CASSLAGGHYEQYF.

This rearrangement joins TRBV5-1 to TRBJ1-5; D perhaps matches TRBD1 (5 bases). CDR3 size: 14 residues. Trimming cost V 4 bases and J 4 bases, with 12 bases left between them. Germline CDR1 SGHRS, CDR2 YFSETQ. CDR3 DNA sequence: TGCGCCAGCAGCCTAGACAGTACGAATCAGCCCCAGCATTTT. Translated: CASSLDSTNQPQHF.

This clone occurred a few times. The chain is built from TRBV19 and TRBJ2-1, with D perhaps TRBD2 (5 bases). Germline-derived CDR1 and CDR2 are LNHDA and SQIVND (reference sequence). Trimming took off 7 bases at V and 5 bases at J, with 21 bases between the two ends. The CDR3 consists of 16 residues. The CDR3 spells CASNSAGRLKHNEQFF. CDR3 nucleotide sequence: TGTGCCAGTAATTCTGCGGGCCGCCTAAAACACAATGAGCAGTTCTTC.

This chain connects TRBV5-1 to TRBJ1-3; D ambiguous. There are 12 residues in the CDR3. Germline assignment: CDR1 SGHRS and CDR2 YFSETQ. Trimming took off 4 bases at V and 3 bases at J, with 5 bases between the two ends. The CDR3 is CASSGSGNTIYF. In nucleotides, the CDR3 is TGCGCCAGCAGCGGCAGTGGAAACACCATATATTTT. Full variable domain (remainder filled in from reference TRBV5-1 and TRBJ1-3): KAGVTQTPRYLIKTRGQQVTLSCSPISGHRSVSWYQQTPGQGLQFLFEYFSETQRNKGNFPGRFSGRQFSNSRSEMNVSTLELGDSALYLCASSGSGNTIYFGEGSWLTVV.

The CDR3 loop reads CASSYSGYSNQPQHF. As DNA, the CDR3 is TGTGCCAGCAGTTATTCGGGATATAGCAATCAGCCCCAGCATTTT. The chain combines TRBV6-5 with TRBJ1-5; D not certain. The CDR3 runs to 15 residues. V lost 3 bases and J 0 bases, leaving 9 bases between the germline ends. CDR1 is MNHEY and CDR2 is SVGAGI in the germline V gene.

The rearrangement uses TRBV5-1 and TRBJ1-5, with D unclear. V dropped 0 bases and J dropped 7 bases, with 14 bases sitting between them. The CDR3 loop spans 15 amino acids. CDR1 and CDR2 (germline): SGHRS, YFSETQ. CDR3: CASSLVPERGQPQHF. CDR3 nucleotide sequence: TGCGCCAGCAGCTTGGTACCCGAACGCGGCCAGCCCCAGCATTTT.

This clone was seen a handful of times. The chain recombines TRBV5-1 with TRBJ2-5, with a possible D match to TRBD1 (6 bases). The V end lost 3 bases, the J end lost 7 bases, and 16 bases lay between the germline ends. Germline V gene data show CDR1 as SGHRS and CDR2 as YFSETQ. The CDR3 consists of 14 residues. The DNA for the CDR3 is TGCGCCAGCAGCTACGACAGGTCTGGGGGGACCCAGTACTTC. Its translation is CASSYDRSGGTQYF.

This clone was seen only once. The V gene is TRBV28, the J gene TRBJ2-3; 12 nucleotides align to TRBD1. Unmatched junction bases numbered 7, after V lost 4 bases and J lost 5 bases. The CDR3 is made up of 16 amino acids. Germline V gene sequence: CDR1 MDHEN, CDR2 SYDVKM. CDR3: CASSSPGQGAGDTQYF. The CDR3 DNA sequence: TGTGCCAGCAGTTCCCCGGGACAGGGGGCTGGAGATACGCAGTATTTT.

The rearrangement links TRBV5-4 to TRBJ2-7; 10 nucleotides agree with TRBD1. The V segment lost 4 bases and the J segment 7 bases; nucleotides outside the gene matches: 8. Germline V CDR1 and CDR2: SGHNT, YYREEE (reference sequence). CDR3 length: 14 residues. The CDR3 DNA reads as TGTGCCAGCAGCACCGGGACAGGGGCGGGTGAGCAGTACTTC. Translated, it gives CASSTGTGAGEQYF.

This clone was observed once. The gene calls are TRBV4-1 and TRBJ2-7; the match to TRBD1 covers 8 bases. Looked up from germline, CDR1 is MGHRA and CDR2 is YSYEKL. V was clipped by 4 bases and J by 0 bases; unmatched bases: 5. CDR3 length: 15 amino acids. DNA for the CDR3: TGCGCCAGCAGCCGTGGACAGGGCATCTCCTACGAGCAGTACTTC. This encodes CASSRGQGISYEQYF.

J is TRBJ1-2 and V is TRBV4-1; maybe TRBD1 (6 bases). Germline CDR1 and CDR2: MGHRA and YSYEKL. The CDR3 runs to 14 residues. The V gene lost 3 bases and the J gene lost 4 bases, with 12 bases spanning the gap. CDR3: CASSHPGVLYGYTF. CDR3 bases: TGCGCCAGCAGCCATCCAGGGGTCCTCTATGGCTACACCTTC.

J is TRBJ2-1 and V is TRBV9; 7 bases align to TRBD2. Germline V CDR1 and CDR2: SGDLS, YYNGEE. V lost 3 bases to trimming and J lost 13 bases; unmatched junction nucleotides: 19. This CDR3 comprises 16 residues. CDR3 sequence: CASSAPSRTSAGPQFF. The CDR3 nucleotides read TGTGCCAGCAGCGCTCCAAGCCGCACTAGCGCCGGCCCCCAGTTCTTC.

This clone occurred many times. The chain uses TRBV24-1 and TRBJ2-3; D may be TRBD1 (5 bases). Germline values: CDR1 KGHDR, CDR2 SFDVKD. CDR3 size: 15 residues. V was cut by 3 bases and J by 2 bases, with 11 bases left in between. CDR3 sequence reads: CATSDRQGLTDTQYF. DNA for the CDR3: TGTGCCACCAGTGATCGCCAGGGCCTCACAGATACGCAGTATTTT.

This sequence joins TRBV28 and TRBJ2-1, with D maybe TRBD1 (6 bases). V was cut by 9 bases and J by 4 bases, with 7 bases left in between. Germline CDR1 reads MDHEN; CDR2 reads SYDVKM. The CDR3 is 11 amino acids. This CDR3 reads CASDRYNEQFF. The CDR3 DNA follows: TGTGCCAGTGACAGGTACAATGAGCAGTTCTTC.

The V and J genes are TRBV7-8 and TRBJ1-1; TRBD1 matches 7 bases. The length of the CDR3 is 14 residues. Germline CDR1 reads SGHVS; CDR2 reads FQNEAQ. The junction had 7 bases not matched to a gene; V was cut back by 3 bases and J by 6 bases. The CDR3, as DNA: TGTGCCAGCAGCTTGACAGGGCTGGGGGCTGAAGCTTTCTTT. This sequence encodes CASSLTGLGAEAFF.

The chain is built from TRBV9 and TRBJ1-6; unclear D gene. The CDR3 loop spans 17 amino acids. Germline V lookup: CDR1 SGDLS, CDR2 YYNGEE. The V gene lost 0 bases and the J gene lost 3 bases, with 13 bases spanning the gap. The CDR3 protein is CASSVDPGRDYNSPLHF. CDR3 DNA sequence: TGTGCCAGCAGCGTAGACCCAGGCCGGGACTATAATTCACCCCTCCACTTT.

This clone is a singleton in its sample. This chain uses TRBV12-5 with TRBJ2-1; 7 bases are a match to TRBD1. Germline CDR1 and CDR2: LGHNT and FRNRAP. The CDR3 contains 16 residues. V lost 2 bases and J lost 0; bases outside the gene matches: 4. The CDR3 DNA reads TGTGCTAGTGGTTTGTTCGGGACAGTCTCCTACAATGAGCAGTTCTTC. This sequence encodes CASGLFGTVSYNEQFF.

The gene calls are TRBV5-6 and TRBJ1-4, with a weak D call TRBD1 (6 bases). Germline V gene lookup returns CDR1 SGHDT and CDR2 YYEEEE. CDR3 length: 14 amino acids. Trimming shortened V by 4 bases and J by 8 bases, and 15 bases separated the two germline ends. The CDR3 DNA sequence: TGTGCCAGCAGCGAAGGGGGGGAGGAGGAAAAACTGTTTTTT. Its translation: CASSEGGEEEKLFF.

This clone was detected a few times. V usage is TRBV7-9 and J usage is TRBJ2-5; D uncertain. V dropped 2 bases and J dropped 0 bases, with 10 bases sitting between them. This CDR3 has 15 amino acids. CDR1 is SEHNR and CDR2 is FQNEAQ in the germline V gene (reference sequence). Here the CDR3 DNA reads TGTGCCAGCAGCTTAAGTGAACAGTACCAAGAGACCCAGTACTTC. Its translation is CASSLSEQYQETQYF.

The gene calls are TRBV6-1 and TRBJ2-7; 9 bases map to TRBD1. Germline trimming cut 3 bases from V and 2 bases from J; bases unmatched to any gene: 2. Per the germline V gene, CDR1 is MNHNS and CDR2 is SASEGT. This CDR3 region has 14 residues. The CDR3 reads CASSDGTGTYEQYF. The CDR3 nucleotides read TGTGCCAGCAGTGATGGGACAGGGACCTACGAGCAGTACTTC.

V usage is TRBV5-1 and J usage is TRBJ2-7; 9 bases fit TRBD2. V lost 0 bases to trimming and J lost 7 bases; unmatched junction nucleotides: 8. The germline V gene encodes CDR1 SGHRS and CDR2 YFSETQ. CDR3 length equals 15 residues. The CDR3 DNA sequence: TGCGCCAGCAGCTTGGAACTAGCGGGTAGTAGGGAGCAGTACTTC. It encodes CASSLELAGSREQYF.

Only a few counts were recorded for this clone. This chain uses TRBV6-5 with TRBJ2-2; D possibly corresponds to TRBD1 (6 bases). The CDR3 totals 15 residues. The V end lost 2 bases, the J end lost 5 bases, and 12 bases lay between the germline ends. Germline loops: CDR1 MNHEY, CDR2 SVGAGI. The CDR3 nucleotides read TGTGCCAGCAGTTACGTGGGGGCCGGAACCGGGGAGCTGTTTTTT. Its protein product is CASSYVGAGTGELFF.